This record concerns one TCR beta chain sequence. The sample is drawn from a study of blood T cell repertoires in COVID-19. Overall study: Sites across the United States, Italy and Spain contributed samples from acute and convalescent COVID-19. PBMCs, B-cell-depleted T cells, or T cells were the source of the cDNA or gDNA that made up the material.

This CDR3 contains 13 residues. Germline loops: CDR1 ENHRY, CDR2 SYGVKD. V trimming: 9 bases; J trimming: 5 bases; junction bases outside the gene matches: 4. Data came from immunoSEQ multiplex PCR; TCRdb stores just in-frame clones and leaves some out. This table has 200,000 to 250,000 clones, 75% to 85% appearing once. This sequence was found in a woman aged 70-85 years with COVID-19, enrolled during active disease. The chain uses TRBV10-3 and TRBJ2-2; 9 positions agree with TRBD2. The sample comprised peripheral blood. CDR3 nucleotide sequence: TGTGCCATAGCGGGAGGAGAGACCGGGGAGCTGTTTTTT. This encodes CAIAGGETGELFF.